This TCR beta chain is drawn from a study of T cells in Graves' hyperthyroidism and ophthalmopathy (dated by TCRdb to between 2018 and 2020). As for the study more broadly: Peripheral blood samples were taken at initial diagnosis, before any treatment was given. A discovery cohort of about a hundred patients, 43 with Graves' ophthalmopathy and over 55 with stable Graves' hyperthyroidism, was used to find distinguishing TCR V-J signatures. Prospective prediction of ophthalmopathy was tested in an independent validation cohort of 18 to 20 hyperthyroidism patients and some 17 patients who later progressed to ophthalmopathy. The 100 or so discovery patients were randomly divided into training and test sets at a 7:3 ratio. In more than five Graves' hyperthyroidism patients, the study also compared T-cell repertoires from thyroid tissue with T-cell repertoires from blood. After sampling, hyperthyroidism patients received methimazole starting at 30 mg daily, and ophthalmopathy patients received high-dose intravenous methylprednisolone. The paper describes TCR Vbeta CDR3 sequencing of 140 or so peripheral blood samples, made up of 43 ophthalmopathy patients, 70 to 75 hyperthyroidism patients and about 17 progressor patients.

The hyperthyroidism patients were between 18 and 65 years old and newly diagnosed, with a disease duration of less than 2 months. Any patient with an uncontrolled infection, another autoimmune disease, pregnancy or lactation was excluded. Diagnoses were based on clinical symptoms, serum thyroxine and TRAb, thyroid ultrasound and orbital computed tomography. Blood from progressor patients was collected at the time of first diagnosis with hyperthyroidism, before any ophthalmopathy symptoms had appeared. Ficoll-Paque density gradient centrifugation was used to isolate PBMCs from 9.5 to 10 ml of fresh peripheral blood. Progressor patients were defined as those initially diagnosed with Graves' hyperthyroidism in whom ophthalmopathy developed during follow-up. Total RNA was extracted using Trizol reagent, and RNA quality was assessed on an Agilent 2100 Bioanalyzer. The sample holds a few counts of this clonotype. This receptor's antigen is unknown. No base quality values were provided; no much bigger clone lies one nucleotide off.

The TCR beta CDR3 regions were amplified from RNA transcripts. For the first round of RT-PCR on the TCR CDR3, the HTBI primer set was used together with the Qiagen OneStep RT-PCR kit. Libraries were constructed in a second round of multiplex PCR, after which size selection and purification were performed. Sequencing of the libraries was done on an Illumina HiSeq2000 using paired-end 100 bp reads. Turning to the authors' computational methods: SOAPnuke was used to process the raw data, removing reads that contained adapters or uncalled bases, had a mean Phred below 15, or lacked an exact match to the constant primer or identifier. High-quality paired reads were merged using COPE v1.2.5, and each unique nucleotide sequence was defined as a clonotype. MiTCR v1.1 was used to align the clonotypes against IMGT TRBV, TRBD and TRBJ reference segments. The analysis included only V-J combinations with a frequency above 0.0001, which together covered around 99% of the repertoires. The TCS score was defined as the ratio of F50 (clonal expansion) to E x V (chaos), calculated using BLOSUM62-based TCRdist between CDR3 peptides within each V-J. Welch's t-statistics and random forest reduced several hundred V-J features to roughly 13, which were used in a naive Bayes classifier (R e1071). TCRdb trimmed the raw reads at Q25, called clones with MiXCR and kept productive beta chains. Rows matching on CDR3 protein sequence are summarized as one entry with the most common DNA and genes. The V and J calls were determined by TCRdb, not by the authors. The sample table records 130,000 or so distinct CDR3 sequences; approximately 20% of these occur just once. Around 69% of the sample is held by the ten biggest clonotypes.

The germline V gene encodes CDR1 LNHDA and CDR2 SQIVND (reference sequence). V and J are truncated by 3 bases and 1 base respectively, leaving an intervening sequence of 9 bases. Including cysteine and phenylalanine, the CDR3 has 14 amino acids. Left in the record is the CDR3 DNA by itself, 42 bases read in frame from the first base. General study outcomes and caveats: Most expanded thyroid clonotypes (frequency above 0.001) were also detected in blood, suggesting blood repertoires may reflect thyroid immune responses. A 13 V-J signature model separated ophthalmopathy from stable hyperthyroidism, with around 90% sensitivity and 81% to 82% specificity in cross-validation and 80%/75% in testing. No statistical method was used to set the sample size in advance, and investigators knew the group allocation. In validation, progression to ophthalmopathy was predicted by the model with 70% to 71% sensitivity and roughly 72% specificity, a median of approximately 6.5 months before onset.

The TCR comes from a woman aged 45-65 years with Graves' hyperthyroidism that later progressed to Graves' ophthalmopathy. The chain couples TRBV19 to TRBJ1-1, with TRBD1 as a weak D call on 6 bases. The sample was blood. The DNA sequence reads TGTGCCAGTAGTATGCCAGGGGCGAACACTGAAGCTTTCTTT. It translates as CASSMPGANTEAFF.